The source of this TCR beta chain is a study of cytomegalovirus exposure and HLA in healthy donors. Overall study context: HLA-typed donors were the source of approximately 88 million unique TCRs, which an early data release held.

Broader study findings: More clonal expansion characterized HLA-associated TCR beta chains than equally common others in a later analysis.

Primers included in the PCR were 60 Vbeta and 13 Jbeta primers. This table comes from immunoSEQ multiplex PCR, and its TCRdb copy is limited to in-frame clones, with some not included. Seen here are about 150,000 clones, roughly 80% observed once, and the top ten hold around 10%. This CDR3 region has 15 residues. Germline V gene data show CDR1 as PRHDT and CDR2 as FYEKMQ (reference sequence). V was trimmed by 6 bases and J by 0 bases, leaving 12 bases between them. To note about this clone: Its specificity is not known.

The chain is built from TRBV13 and TRBJ1-5, with TRBD1 as a possible D gene (5 bases). The receptor was derived from a man aged 18 to 29 in good health and CMV-seropositive. The sample was PBMCs. The CDR3 loop reads CASSRGHASNQPQHF. DNA of the CDR3: TGTGCCAGCAGTCGAGGACACGCTAGCAATCAGCCCCAGCATTTT.